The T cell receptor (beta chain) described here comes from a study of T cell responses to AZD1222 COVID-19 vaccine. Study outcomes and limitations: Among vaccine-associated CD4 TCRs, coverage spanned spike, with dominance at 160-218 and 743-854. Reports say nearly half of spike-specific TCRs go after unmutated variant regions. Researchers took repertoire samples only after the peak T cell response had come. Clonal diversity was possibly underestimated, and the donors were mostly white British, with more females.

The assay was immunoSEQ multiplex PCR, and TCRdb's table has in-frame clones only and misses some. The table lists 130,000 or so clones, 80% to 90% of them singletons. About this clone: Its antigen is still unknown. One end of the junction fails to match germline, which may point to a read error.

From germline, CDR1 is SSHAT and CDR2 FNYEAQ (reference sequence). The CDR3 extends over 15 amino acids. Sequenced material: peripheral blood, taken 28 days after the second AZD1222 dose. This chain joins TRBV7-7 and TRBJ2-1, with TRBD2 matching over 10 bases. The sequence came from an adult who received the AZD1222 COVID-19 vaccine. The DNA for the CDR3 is TGTGCTAGCAGCCCTAGCGGGGGTGCCTACAATGAGCAGTTCTTC. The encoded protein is CASSPSGGAYNEQFF.